This T cell receptor beta chain is from a study of T cells in Graves' hyperthyroidism and ophthalmopathy. The wider study: At the time of initial diagnosis and before any treatment, peripheral blood was collected.

In the case of this clonotype: A junction boundary mismatches the germline segment, possibly from a read error.

Patients counted as stable if ophthalmopathy did not develop within 18 months. Amplified TCR beta CDR3 regions derived from RNA transcripts. HTBI primers were used for first-round RT-PCR of the TCR CDR3. In TCRdb, the multiplex PCR reads were re-called with MiXCR into one record per CDR3 protein. In the table there are about 290,000 distinct CDR3 sequences, 12% to 15% of which are singletons. The sequence was collected from a woman aged 35 to 49 with Graves' hyperthyroidism. Sequenced sample: blood.

The CDR3, as DNA: TGCGCCAGCAGTCCCTGGGCGCAGACCGGTGGCTACACCTTC. It is translated as CASSPWAQTGGYTF. The V gene is TRBV11-2, the J gene TRBJ1-2; D is unresolved. This CDR3 region has 14 residues. Germline loops: CDR1 SGHAT, CDR2 FQNNGV.